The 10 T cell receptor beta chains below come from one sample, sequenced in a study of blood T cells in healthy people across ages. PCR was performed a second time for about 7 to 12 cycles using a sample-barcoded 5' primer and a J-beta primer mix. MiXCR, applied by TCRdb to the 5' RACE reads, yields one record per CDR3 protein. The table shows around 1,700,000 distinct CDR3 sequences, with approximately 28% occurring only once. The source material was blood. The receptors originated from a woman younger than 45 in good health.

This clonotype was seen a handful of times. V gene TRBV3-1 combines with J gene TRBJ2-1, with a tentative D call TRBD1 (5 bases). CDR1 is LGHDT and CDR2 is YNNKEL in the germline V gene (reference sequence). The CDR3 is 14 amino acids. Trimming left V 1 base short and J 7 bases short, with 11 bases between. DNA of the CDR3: TGTGCCAGCAGCCAAGTACAGGCCCCAAATGAGCAGTTCTTC. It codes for CASSQVQAPNEQFF.

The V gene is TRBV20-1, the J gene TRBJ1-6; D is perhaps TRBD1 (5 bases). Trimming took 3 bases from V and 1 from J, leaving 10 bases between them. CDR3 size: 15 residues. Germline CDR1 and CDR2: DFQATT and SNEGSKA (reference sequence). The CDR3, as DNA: TGCAGTGCTAGTTGGGGGGGATCCTATAATTCACCCCTCCACTTT. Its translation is CSASWGGSYNSPLHF.

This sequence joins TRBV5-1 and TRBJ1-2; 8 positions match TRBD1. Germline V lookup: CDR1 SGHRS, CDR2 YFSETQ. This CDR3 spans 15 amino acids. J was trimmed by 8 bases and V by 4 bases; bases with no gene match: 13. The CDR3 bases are TGCGCCAGCAGCCTACTGGACAGGGATGGTGCGGGCTACACCTTC. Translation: CASSLLDRDGAGYTF.

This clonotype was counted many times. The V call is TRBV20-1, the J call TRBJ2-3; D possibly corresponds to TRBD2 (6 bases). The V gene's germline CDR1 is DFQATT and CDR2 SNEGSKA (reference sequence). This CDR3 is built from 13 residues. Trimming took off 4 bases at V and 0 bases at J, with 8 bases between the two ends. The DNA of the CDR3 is TGCAGTGCTAACAGCGGGAGCACAGATACGCAGTATTTT. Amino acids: CSANSGSTDTQYF.

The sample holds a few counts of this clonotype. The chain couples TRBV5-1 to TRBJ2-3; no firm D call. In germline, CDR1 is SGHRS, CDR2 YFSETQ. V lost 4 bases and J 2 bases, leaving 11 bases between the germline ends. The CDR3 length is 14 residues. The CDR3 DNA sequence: TGCGCCAGCAGCCCCCCGGATGCCACAGATACGCAGTATTTT. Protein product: CASSPPDATDTQYF.

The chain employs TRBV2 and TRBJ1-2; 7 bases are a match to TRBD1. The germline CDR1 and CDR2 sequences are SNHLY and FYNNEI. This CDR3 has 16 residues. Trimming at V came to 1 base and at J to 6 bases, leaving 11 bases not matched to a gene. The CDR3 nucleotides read TGTGCCAGCAGTGAAGACAACTACGAGACAGGGAATGGCTACACCTTC. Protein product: CASSEDNYETGNGYTF.

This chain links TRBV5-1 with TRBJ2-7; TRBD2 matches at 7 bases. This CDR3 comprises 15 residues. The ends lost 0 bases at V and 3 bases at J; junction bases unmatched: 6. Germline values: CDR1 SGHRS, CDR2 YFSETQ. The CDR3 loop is CASSLAEGEGYEQYF. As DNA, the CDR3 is TGCGCCAGCAGCTTGGCCGAAGGGGAGGGCTACGAGCAGTACTTC.

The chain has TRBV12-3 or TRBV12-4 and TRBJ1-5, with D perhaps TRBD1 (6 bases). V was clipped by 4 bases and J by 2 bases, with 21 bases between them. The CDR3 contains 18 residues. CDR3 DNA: TGTGCCAGCAGTTCGTCCAGGGGTGCTACGGGGGGCAATCAGCCCCAGCATTTT. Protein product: CASSSSRGATGGNQPQHF.

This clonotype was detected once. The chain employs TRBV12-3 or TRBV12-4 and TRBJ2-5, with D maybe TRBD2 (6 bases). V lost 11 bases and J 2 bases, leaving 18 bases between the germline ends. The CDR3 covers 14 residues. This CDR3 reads CAGVGGPLQETQYF. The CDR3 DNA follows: TGTGCCGGCGTCGGGGGACCCCTTCAAGAGACCCAGTACTTC.

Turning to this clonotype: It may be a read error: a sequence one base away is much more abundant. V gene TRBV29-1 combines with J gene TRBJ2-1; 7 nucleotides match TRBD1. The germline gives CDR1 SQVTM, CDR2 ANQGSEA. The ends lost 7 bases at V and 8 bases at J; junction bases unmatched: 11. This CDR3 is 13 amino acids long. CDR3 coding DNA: TGCAGCGAGACCGACAGGGCAGGATATGAGCAGTTCTTC. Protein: CSETDRAGYEQFF.